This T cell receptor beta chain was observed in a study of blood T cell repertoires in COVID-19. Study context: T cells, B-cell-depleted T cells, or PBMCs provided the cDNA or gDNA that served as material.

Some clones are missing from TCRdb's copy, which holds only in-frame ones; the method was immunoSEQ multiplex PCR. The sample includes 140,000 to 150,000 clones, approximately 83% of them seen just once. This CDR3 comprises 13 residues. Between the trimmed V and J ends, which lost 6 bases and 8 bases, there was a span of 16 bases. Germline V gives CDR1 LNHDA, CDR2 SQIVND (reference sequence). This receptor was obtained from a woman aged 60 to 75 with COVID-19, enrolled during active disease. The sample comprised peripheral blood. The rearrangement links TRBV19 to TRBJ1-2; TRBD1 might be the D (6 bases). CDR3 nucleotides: TGTGCCAGTAGCATGAACAGGGTTGGGGGCTACACCTTC. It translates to CASSMNRVGGYTF. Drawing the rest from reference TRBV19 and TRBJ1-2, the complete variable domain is DGGITQSPKYLFRKEGQNVTLSCEQNLNHDAMYWYRQDPGQGLRLIYYSQIVNDFQKGDIAEGYSVSREKKESFPLTVTSAQKNPTAFYLCASSMNRVGGYTFGSGTRLTVV.